This TCR beta chain was retrieved from a study of cytomegalovirus exposure and HLA in healthy donors. The V gene's germline CDR1 is LNHDA and CDR2 SQIVND (reference sequence). CDR3 length equals 14 residues. Trimming removed 5 bases from V and 2 bases from J, with 12 bases in between. Samples came from healthy bone marrow donors. Donors had nominal health at sampling but likely had unrecorded immune exposures. About this clone: As yet, its antigen is unknown.

Study results and limitations: When presence/absence was analysed, sequencing depth was taken to be roughly uniform across donors.

PCR primers comprised 60 Vbeta and 13 Jbeta primers. Under the authors' procedure: Counted up in a later analysis, unique TCR beta chains came to some 75 million, with around 9.9 million shared. TCRdb's copy holds only in-frame clones and misses some; the assay was immunoSEQ multiplex PCR. D and trimming were read from the DNA, whereas the V and J calls and clone size are those reported in that table. The sample includes approximately 120,000 clones, roughly 78% seen only once; the top ten take about 8.9%. This rearrangement joins TRBV19 to TRBJ1-2; D unresolved. The sequence derives from a man younger than 40 in good health and CMV-seropositive. The sample was PBMCs. The CDR3 bases are TGTGCCAGTAGTTTTGGCAGCGCGAACTATGGCTACACCTTC. This codes for CASSFGSANYGYTF.